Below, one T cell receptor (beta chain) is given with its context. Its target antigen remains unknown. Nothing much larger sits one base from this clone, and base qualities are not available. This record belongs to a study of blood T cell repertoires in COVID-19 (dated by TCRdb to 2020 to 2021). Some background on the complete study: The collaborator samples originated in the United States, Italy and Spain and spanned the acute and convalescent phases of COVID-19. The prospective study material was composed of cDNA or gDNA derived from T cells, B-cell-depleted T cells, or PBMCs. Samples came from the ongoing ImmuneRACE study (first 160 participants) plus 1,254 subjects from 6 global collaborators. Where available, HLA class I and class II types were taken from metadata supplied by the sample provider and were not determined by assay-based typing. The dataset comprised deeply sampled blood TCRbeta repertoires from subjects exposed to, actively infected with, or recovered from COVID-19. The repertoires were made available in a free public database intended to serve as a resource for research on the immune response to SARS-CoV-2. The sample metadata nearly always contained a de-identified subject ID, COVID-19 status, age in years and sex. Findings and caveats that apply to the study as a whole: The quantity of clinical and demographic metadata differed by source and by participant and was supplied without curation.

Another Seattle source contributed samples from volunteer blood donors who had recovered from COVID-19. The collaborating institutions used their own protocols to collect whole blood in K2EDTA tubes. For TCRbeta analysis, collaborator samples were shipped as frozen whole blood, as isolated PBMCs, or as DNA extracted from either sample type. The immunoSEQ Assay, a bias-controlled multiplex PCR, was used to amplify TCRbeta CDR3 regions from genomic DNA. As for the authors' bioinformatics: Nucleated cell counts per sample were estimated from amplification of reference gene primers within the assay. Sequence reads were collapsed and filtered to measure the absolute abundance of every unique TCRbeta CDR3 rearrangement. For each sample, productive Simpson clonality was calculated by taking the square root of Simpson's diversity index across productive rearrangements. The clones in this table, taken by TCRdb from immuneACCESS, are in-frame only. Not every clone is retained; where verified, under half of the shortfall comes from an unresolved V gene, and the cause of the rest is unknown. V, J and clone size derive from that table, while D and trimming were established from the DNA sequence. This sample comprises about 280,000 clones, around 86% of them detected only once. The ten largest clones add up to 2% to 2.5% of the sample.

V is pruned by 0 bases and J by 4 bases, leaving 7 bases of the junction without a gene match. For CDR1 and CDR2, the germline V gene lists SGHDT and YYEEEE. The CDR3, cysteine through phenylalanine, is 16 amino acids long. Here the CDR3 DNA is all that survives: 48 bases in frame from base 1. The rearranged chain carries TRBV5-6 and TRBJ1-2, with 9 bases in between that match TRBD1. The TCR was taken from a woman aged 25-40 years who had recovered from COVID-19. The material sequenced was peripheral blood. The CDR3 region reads CASSLVGDRESYGYTF. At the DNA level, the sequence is TGTGCCAGCAGCTTGGTGGGGGACAGGGAGAGCTATGGCTACACCTTC.